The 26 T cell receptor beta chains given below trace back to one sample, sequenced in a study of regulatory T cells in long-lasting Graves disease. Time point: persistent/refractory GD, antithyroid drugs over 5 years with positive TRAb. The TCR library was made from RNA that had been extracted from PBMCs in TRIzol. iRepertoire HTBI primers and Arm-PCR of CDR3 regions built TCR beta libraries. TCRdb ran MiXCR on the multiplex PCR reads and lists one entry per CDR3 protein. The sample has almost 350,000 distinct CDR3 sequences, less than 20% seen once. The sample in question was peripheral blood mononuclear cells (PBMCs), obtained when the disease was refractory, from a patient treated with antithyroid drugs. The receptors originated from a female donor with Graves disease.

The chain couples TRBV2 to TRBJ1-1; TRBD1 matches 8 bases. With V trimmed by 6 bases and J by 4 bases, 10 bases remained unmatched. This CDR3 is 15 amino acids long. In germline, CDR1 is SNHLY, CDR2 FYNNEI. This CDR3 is CASSSSRGHGTEAFF. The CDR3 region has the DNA TGTGCCAGCAGCTCCTCCAGGGGGCACGGCACTGAAGCTTTCTTT.

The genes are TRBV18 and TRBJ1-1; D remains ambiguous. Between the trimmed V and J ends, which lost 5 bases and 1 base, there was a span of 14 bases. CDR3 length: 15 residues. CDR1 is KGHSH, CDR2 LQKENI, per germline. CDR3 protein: CASSNTVVKNTEAFF. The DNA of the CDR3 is TGTGCCAGCTCAAACACGGTAGTTAAGAACACTGAAGCTTTCTTT.

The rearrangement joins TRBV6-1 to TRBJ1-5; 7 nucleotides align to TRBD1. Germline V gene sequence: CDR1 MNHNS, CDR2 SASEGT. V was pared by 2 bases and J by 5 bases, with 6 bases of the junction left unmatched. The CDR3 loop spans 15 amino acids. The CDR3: CASSERGRGHQPQHF. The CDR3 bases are TGTGCCAGCAGTGAACGAGGGAGGGGGCATCAGCCCCAGCATTTT.

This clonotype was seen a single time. CDR3 bases: TGTGCCAGTACCCGGACAGGCTCTGGGGCCAACGTCCTGACTTTC. It yields the protein CASTRTGSGANVLTF. V usage is TRBV19 and J usage is TRBJ2-6; 7 bases line up with TRBD1. V dropped 7 bases and J dropped 0; count of bases not matched to a gene: 3. From germline, CDR1 is LNHDA and CDR2 SQIVND (reference sequence). This CDR3 is built from 15 residues.

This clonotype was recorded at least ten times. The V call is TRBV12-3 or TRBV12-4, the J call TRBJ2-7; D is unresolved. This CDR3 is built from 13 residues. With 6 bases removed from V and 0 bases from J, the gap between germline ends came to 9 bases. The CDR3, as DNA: TGTGCCAGCAGCCAGACCATCTCCTACGAGCAGTACTTC. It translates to CASSQTISYEQYF.

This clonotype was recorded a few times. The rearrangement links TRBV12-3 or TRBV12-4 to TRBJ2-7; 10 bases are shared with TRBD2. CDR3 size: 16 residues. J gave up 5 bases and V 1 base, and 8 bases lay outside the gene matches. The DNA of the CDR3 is TGTGCCAGCAGTTTAGTCGGAGCGGGAGGGCCCCACGAGCAGTACTTC. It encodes CASSLVGAGGPHEQYF.

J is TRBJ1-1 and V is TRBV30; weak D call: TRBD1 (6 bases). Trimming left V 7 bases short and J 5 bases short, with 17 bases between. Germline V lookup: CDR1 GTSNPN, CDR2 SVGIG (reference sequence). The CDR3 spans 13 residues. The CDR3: CAYQTGSDTEAFF. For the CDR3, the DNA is TGTGCCTACCAAACAGGGTCAGATACTGAAGCTTTCTTT.

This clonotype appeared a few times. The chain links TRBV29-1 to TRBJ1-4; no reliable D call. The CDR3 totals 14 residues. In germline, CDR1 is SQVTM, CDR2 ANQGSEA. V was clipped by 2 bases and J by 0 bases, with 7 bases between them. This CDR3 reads CSVELTTTNEKLFF. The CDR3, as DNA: TGCAGCGTTGAATTAACTACAACTAATGAAAAACTGTTTTTT.

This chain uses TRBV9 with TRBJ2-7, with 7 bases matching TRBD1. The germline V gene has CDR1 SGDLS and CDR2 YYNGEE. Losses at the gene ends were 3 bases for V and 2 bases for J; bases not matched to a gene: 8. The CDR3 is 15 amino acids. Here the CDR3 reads CASSATTGTAYEQYF. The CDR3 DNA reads TGTGCCAGCAGCGCTACGACAGGGACGGCCTACGAGCAGTACTTC.

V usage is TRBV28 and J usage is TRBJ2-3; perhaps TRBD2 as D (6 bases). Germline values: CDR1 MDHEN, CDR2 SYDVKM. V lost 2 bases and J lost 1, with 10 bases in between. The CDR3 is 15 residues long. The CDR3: CASSLVGGGTDTQYF. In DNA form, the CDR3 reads TGTGCCAGCAGTTTAGTCGGGGGTGGCACAGATACGCAGTATTTT.

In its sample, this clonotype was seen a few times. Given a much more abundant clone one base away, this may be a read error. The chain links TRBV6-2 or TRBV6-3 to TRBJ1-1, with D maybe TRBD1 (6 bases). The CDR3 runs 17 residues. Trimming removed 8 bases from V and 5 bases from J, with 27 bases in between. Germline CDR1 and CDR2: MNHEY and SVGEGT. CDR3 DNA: TGTGCCAGCGGGAGCTACAGGGTGGTTGAGGCCCGGACTGAAGCTTTCTTT. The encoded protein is CASGSYRVVEARTEAFF.

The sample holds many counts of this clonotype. The CDR3: CASTQGLAEYYEQYF. For the CDR3, the DNA is TGTGCCAGCACCCAAGGACTAGCTGAATACTACGAGCAGTACTTC. This chain uses TRBV12-3 or TRBV12-4 with TRBJ2-7; 8 nucleotides line up with TRBD2. There are 15 residues in the CDR3. The V gene end was trimmed by 7 bases and the J gene end by 3 bases; junction bases not matched to a gene: 11.

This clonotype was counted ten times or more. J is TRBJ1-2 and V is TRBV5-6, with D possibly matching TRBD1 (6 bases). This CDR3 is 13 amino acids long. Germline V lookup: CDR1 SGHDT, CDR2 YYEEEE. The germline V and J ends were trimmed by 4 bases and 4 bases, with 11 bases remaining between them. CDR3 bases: TGTGCCAGCAGCGCAGGGGTTGGCTATGGCTACACCTTC. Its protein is CASSAGVGYGYTF.

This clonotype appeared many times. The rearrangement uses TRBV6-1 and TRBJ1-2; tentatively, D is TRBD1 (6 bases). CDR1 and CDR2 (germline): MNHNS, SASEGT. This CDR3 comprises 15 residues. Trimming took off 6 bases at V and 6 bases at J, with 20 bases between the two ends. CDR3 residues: CASSPKRGRRDGYTF. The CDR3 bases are TGTGCCAGCAGCCCCAAACGGGGGCGACGGGATGGCTACACCTTC.

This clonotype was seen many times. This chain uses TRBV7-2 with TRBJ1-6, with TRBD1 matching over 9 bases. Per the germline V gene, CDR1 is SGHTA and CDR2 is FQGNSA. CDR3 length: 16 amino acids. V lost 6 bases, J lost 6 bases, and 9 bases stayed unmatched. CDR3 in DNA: TGTGCCAGCAGACAGCCGGGACAGGGTGGTAATTCACCCCTCCACTTT. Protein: CASRQPGQGGNSPLHF.

DNA of the CDR3: TGTGCCAGTAGAGGGTCCCATCTTTCATACGAGCAGTACTTC. Translation gives CASRGSHLSYEQYF. This chain joins TRBV19 and TRBJ2-7; D ambiguous. Germline CDR1 reads LNHDA; CDR2 reads SQIVND (reference sequence). V shed 6 bases and J shed 4 bases, with 16 bases lying between them. This CDR3 contains 14 residues.

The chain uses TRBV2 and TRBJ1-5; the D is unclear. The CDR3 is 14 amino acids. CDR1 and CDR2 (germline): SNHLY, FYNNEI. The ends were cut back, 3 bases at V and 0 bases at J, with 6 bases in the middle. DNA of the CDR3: TGTGCCAGCAGTGAGGTGAATAGCAATCAGCCCCAGCATTTT. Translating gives CASSEVNSNQPQHF.

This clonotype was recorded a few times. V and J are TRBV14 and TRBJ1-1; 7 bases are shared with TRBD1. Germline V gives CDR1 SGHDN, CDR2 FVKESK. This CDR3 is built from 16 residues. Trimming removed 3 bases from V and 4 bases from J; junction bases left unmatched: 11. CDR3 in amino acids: CASSQTGFPITTEAFF. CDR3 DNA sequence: TGTGCCAGCAGCCAGACAGGGTTTCCAATAACCACTGAAGCTTTCTTT.

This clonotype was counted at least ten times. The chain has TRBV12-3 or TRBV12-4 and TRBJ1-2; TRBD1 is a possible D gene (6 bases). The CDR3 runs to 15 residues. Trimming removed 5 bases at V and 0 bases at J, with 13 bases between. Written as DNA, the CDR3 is TGTGCCAGCAGTCCGACAGGCCCCGCTAACTATGGCTACACCTTC. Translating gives CASSPTGPANYGYTF.

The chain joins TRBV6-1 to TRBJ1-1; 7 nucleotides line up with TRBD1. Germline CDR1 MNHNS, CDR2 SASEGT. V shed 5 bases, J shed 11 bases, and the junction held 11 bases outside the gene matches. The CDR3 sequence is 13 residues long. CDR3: CASSKQGRVQAFF. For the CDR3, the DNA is TGTGCCAGCAGTAAACAGGGGCGAGTGCAGGCTTTCTTT.

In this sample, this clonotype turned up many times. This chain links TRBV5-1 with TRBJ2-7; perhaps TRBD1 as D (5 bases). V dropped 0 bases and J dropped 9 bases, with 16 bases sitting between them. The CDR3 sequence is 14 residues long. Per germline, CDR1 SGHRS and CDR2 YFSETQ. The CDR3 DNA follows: TGCGCCAGCAGCTTGGATGGCCAGGGTCTTGGGCAGTACTTC. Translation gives CASSLDGQGLGQYF.

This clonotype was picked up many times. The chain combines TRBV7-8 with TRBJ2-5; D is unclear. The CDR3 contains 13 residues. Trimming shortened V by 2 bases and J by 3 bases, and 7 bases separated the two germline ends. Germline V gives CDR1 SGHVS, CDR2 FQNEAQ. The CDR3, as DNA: TGTGCCAGCAGCTTATGGCCTAAAGAGACCCAGTACTTC. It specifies CASSLWPKETQYF.

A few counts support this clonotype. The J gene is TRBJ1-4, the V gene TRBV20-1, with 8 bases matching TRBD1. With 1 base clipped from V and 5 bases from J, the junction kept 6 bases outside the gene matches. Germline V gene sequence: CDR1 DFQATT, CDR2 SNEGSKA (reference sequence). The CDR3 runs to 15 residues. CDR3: CSARGNRGANEKLFF. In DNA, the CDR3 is TGCAGTGCTAGAGGCAACAGGGGGGCGAATGAAAAACTGTTTTTT.

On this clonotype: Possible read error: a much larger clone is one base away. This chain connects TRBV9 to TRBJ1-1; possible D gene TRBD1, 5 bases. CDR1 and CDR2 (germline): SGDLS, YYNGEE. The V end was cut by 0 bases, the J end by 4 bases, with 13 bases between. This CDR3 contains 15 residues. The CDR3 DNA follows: TGTGCCAGCAGCGTAGGGAGACAGCATGGCACTGAAGCTTTCTTT. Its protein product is CASSVGRQHGTEAFF.

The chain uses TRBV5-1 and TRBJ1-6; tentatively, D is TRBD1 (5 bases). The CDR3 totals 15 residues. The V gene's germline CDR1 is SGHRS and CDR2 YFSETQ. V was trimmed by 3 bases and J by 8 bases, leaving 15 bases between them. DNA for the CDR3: TGCGCCAGCAGCTACTTGCAGGGAGGTGATTCACCCCTCCACTTT. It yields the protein CASSYLQGGDSPLHF.

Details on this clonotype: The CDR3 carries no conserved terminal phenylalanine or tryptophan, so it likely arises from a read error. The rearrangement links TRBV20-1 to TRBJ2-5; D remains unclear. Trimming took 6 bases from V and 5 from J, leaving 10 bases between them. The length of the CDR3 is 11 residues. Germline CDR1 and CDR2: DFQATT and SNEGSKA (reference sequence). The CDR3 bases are TGCAGTGCCCACGGGCTGGAGACCCAGTACCTC. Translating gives CSAHGLETQYL.